This note documents a single T cell receptor (beta chain) sequence. This record belongs to a study of blood T cell repertoires in COVID-19. The overall study: The study drew acute and convalescent COVID-19 samples from the United States, Italy and Spain. Sources were T cells, B-cell-depleted T cells, or PBMCs; the material itself was cDNA or gDNA.

Methods used by the authors: Amplification of reference gene primers provided the estimated nucleated cell counts. Generated by immunoSEQ multiplex PCR, the TCRdb table keeps only in-frame clones and is missing some. V and J calls and clone size follow that table, whereas D and trimming were derived from the DNA. The sample lists about 200,000 clones; more than 75% were seen once. Sequenced material: peripheral blood. The sequence derives from a man aged 35-49 years with active or convalescent COVID-19.

The CDR3 here is CASSAQKAVGAFF. Written as DNA, the CDR3 is TGTGCCAGCAGCGCCCAGAAAGCGGTCGGGGCTTTCTTT. The rearrangement joins TRBV5-4 to TRBJ1-1; the D is unclear. Looked up from germline, CDR1 is SGHNT and CDR2 is YYREEE (reference sequence). The germline V and J ends were trimmed by 4 bases and 11 bases, with 18 bases remaining between them. CDR3 length: 13 residues.